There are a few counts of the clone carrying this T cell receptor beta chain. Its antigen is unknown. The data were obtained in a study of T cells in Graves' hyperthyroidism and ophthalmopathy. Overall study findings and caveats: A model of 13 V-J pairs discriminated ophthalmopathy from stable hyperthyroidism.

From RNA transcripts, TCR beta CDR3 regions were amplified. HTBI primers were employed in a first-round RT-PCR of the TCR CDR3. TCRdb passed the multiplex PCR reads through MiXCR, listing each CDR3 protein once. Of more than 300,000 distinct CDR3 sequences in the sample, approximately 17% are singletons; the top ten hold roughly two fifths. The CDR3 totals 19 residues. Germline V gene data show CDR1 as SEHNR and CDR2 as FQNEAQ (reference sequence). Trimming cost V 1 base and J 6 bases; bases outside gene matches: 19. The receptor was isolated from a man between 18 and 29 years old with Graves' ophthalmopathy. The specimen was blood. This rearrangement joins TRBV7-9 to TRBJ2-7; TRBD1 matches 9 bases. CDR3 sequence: CASSLVPGQGGAYRPEQYF. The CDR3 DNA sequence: TGTGCCAGCAGCTTAGTGCCGGGACAGGGAGGGGCCTACAGGCCCGAGCAGTACTTC.